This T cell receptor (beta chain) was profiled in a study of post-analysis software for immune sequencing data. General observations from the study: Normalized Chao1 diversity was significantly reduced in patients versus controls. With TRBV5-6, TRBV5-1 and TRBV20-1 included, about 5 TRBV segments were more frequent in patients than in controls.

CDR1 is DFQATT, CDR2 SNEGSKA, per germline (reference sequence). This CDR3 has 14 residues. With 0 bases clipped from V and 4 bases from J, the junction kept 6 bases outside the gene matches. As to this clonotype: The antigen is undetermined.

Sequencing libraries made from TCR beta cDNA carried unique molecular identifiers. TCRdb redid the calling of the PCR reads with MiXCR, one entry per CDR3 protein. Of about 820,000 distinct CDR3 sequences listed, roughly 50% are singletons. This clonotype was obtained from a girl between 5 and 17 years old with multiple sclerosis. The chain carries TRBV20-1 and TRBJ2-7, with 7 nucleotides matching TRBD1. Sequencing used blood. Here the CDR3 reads CSARDTGATYEQYF. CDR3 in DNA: TGCAGTGCTAGAGATACAGGGGCTACTTACGAGCAGTACTTC.